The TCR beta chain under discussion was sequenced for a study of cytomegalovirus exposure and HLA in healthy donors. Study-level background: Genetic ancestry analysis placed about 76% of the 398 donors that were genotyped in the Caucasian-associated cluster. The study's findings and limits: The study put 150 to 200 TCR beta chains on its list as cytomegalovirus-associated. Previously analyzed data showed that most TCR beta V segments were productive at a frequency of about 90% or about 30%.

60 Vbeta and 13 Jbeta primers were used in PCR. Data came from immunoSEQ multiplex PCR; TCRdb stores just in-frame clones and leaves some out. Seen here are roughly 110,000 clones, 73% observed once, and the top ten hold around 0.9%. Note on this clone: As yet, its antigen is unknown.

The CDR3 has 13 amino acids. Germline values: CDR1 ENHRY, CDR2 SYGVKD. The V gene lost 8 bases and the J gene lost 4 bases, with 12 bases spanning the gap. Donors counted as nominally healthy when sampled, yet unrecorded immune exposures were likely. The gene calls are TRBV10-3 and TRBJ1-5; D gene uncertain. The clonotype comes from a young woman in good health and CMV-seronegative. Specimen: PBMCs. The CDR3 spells CAIAGNENQPQHF. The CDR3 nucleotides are TGTGCCATCGCCGGGAACGAAAATCAGCCCCAGCATTTT.